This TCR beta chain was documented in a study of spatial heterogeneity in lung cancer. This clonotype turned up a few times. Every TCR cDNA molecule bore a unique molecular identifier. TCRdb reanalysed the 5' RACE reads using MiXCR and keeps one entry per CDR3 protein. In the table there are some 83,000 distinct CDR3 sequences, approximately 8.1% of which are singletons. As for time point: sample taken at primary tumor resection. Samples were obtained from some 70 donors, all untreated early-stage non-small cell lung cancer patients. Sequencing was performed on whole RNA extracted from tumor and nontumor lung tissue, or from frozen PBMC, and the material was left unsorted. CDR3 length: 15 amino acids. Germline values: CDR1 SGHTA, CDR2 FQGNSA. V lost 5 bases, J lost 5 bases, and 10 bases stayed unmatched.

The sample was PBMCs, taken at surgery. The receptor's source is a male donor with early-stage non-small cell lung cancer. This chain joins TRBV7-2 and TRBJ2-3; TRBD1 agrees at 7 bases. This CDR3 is CASSPGTARRDTQYF. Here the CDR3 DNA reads TGTGCCAGCAGCCCGGGGACAGCCCGTAGAGATACGCAGTATTTT.